Following are 18 T cell receptor beta chains from one sample sequenced in a study of blood T cell repertoires in COVID-19. Profiling relied on immunoSEQ multiplex PCR, and the TCRdb table lists in-frame clones only, not all of them. The data show 72,000 or so clones, with around nine tenths seen just once and approximately 14% held by the top ten. Sequencing input: peripheral blood. The receptors shown here come from an older woman with acute or convalescent COVID-19.

The rearrangement uses TRBV7-2 and TRBJ1-5; 9 positions agree with TRBD1. The CDR3 spans 14 residues. The ends lost 5 bases at V and 7 bases at J; junction bases unmatched: 6. The germline CDR1 and CDR2 sequences are SGHTA and FQGNSA. The CDR3: CASSITGGLQPQHF. The CDR3, as DNA: TGTGCCAGCAGCATAACAGGGGGCCTCCAGCCCCAGCATTTT.

V is TRBV5-4 and J is TRBJ2-3; D call uncertain. Germline V gene data show CDR1 as SGHNT and CDR2 as YYREEE (reference sequence). The CDR3 length is 13 residues. Trimming left V 3 bases short and J 1 base short, with 6 bases between. The CDR3 protein is CASSSSGTDTQYF. The CDR3 bases are TGTGCCAGCAGCTCCTCGGGCACAGATACGCAGTATTTT.

This rearrangement joins TRBV5-1 to TRBJ2-5, with 7 bases matching TRBD1. Germline trimming cut 4 bases from V and 2 bases from J; bases unmatched to any gene: 20. The CDR3 length is 19 residues. Germline CDR1 reads SGHRS; CDR2 reads YFSETQ. CDR3: CASSRNPNYGTAEQETQYF. The DNA of the CDR3 is TGCGCCAGCAGCCGAAACCCTAATTACGGGACAGCGGAGCAAGAGACCCAGTACTTC.

The CDR3 nucleotides are TGTGCCAGCAGCTTAGCGCGGGGGTCGATCAATGAGCAGTTCTTC. The encoded protein is CASSLARGSINEQFF. This chain links TRBV7-7 with TRBJ2-1, with 7 bases fitting TRBD2. The CDR3 runs to 15 residues. The J segment lost 6 bases and the V segment lost 0 bases, leaving 5 bases of the junction unmatched. Germline lookup yields CDR1 SSHAT and CDR2 FNYEAQ (reference sequence).

This clone appeared once. The genes are TRBV27 and TRBJ1-5, with TRBD1 as a possible D gene (6 bases). The germline V gene encodes CDR1 MNHEY and CDR2 SMNVEV (reference sequence). The CDR3 is 15 residues long. V was clipped by 8 bases and J by 0 bases, with 14 bases between them. This chain's CDR3 is CASGLGAASNQPQHF. CDR3 coding DNA: TGTGCCAGCGGCTTGGGGGCGGCTAGCAATCAGCCCCAGCATTTT.

Sample share makes this clone medium-sized (0.01 to 0.1%). This chain connects TRBV19 to TRBJ1-4; TRBD1 agrees at 9 bases. Trimming at V came to 10 bases and at J to 0 bases, leaving 6 bases not matched to a gene. This CDR3 contains 15 residues. Germline loops: CDR1 LNHDA, CDR2 SQIVND (reference sequence). The DNA for the CDR3 is TGTGCCACCGGGGACAGGGCCTCAACTAATGAAAAACTGTTTTTT. Translating gives CATGDRASTNEKLFF.

This chain joins TRBV5-6 and TRBJ1-1, with 8 bases matching TRBD1. The junction had 4 bases not matched to a gene; V was cut back by 6 bases and J by 0 bases. The CDR3 is 14 amino acids. Germline V gene data show CDR1 as SGHDT and CDR2 as YYEEEE. CDR3 nucleotides: TGTGCCAGCACCGTACAGGGGGTGAACACTGAAGCTTTCTTT. This codes for CASTVQGVNTEAFF.

The gene calls are TRBV18 and TRBJ1-2; TRBD1 agrees at 7 bases. Trimming removed 3 bases from V and 0 bases from J; junction bases left unmatched: 7. This CDR3 spans 16 amino acids. The germline V gene encodes CDR1 KGHSH and CDR2 LQKENI. DNA for the CDR3: TGTGCCAGCTCACCTTCGGCTCAGGGGGCTAACTATGGCTACACCTTC. Translated: CASSPSAQGANYGYTF.

The V and J genes are TRBV7-9 and TRBJ2-1; 8 bases line up with TRBD1. J gave up 12 bases and V 0 bases, and 10 bases lay outside the gene matches. The CDR3 is 15 residues long. Looked up from germline, CDR1 is SEHNR and CDR2 is FQNEAQ (reference sequence). The CDR3 sequence: CASSLATQGVSTQFF. The CDR3 bases are TGTGCCAGCAGCTTAGCGACACAGGGGGTCTCAACGCAGTTCTTC. Filled out from reference TRBV7-9 and TRBJ2-1, the complete variable domain reads DTGVSQNPRHKITKRGQNVTFRCDPISEHNRLYWYRQTLGQGPEFLTYFQNEAQLEKSRLLSDRFSAERPKGSFSTLEIQRTEQGDSAMYLCASSLATQGVSTQFFGPGTRLTVL.

The chain links TRBV6-5 to TRBJ1-4; D may be TRBD1 (6 bases). This CDR3 region has 15 residues. Germline V gene sequence: CDR1 MNHEY, CDR2 SVGAGI. Trimming removed 4 bases at V and 7 bases at J, with 16 bases between. CDR3 amino acids: CASSSRGAFVEKLFF. The CDR3 DNA follows: TGTGCCAGCAGTTCACGGGGGGCCTTTGTTGAAAAACTGTTTTTT.

The table lists this clone with a count of one. CDR3 in amino acids: CASSLHLAGSSYNEQFF. In DNA, the CDR3 is TGTGCCAGCAGCTTACATCTAGCGGGGAGCTCCTACAATGAGCAGTTCTTC. The chain joins TRBV7-7 to TRBJ2-1; 9 positions match TRBD2. V was pared by 2 bases and J by 0 bases, with 5 bases of the junction left unmatched. The CDR3 runs to 17 residues. In germline, CDR1 is SSHAT, CDR2 FNYEAQ (reference sequence). Full variable domain (outside the CDR3, taken from reference TRBV7-7 and TRBJ2-1): GAGVSQSPRYKVTKRGQDVTLRCDPISSHATLYWYQQALGQGPEFLTYFNYEAQPDKSGLPSDRFSAERPEGSISTLTIQRTEQRDSAMYRCASSLHLAGSSYNEQFFGPGTRLTVL.

The CDR3 DNA reads as TGTGCCAGCAGTTACTCATATACAGGGATCTATGGCTACACCTTC. It encodes CASSYSYTGIYGYTF. This chain links TRBV6-5 with TRBJ1-2; maybe TRBD1 (6 bases). This CDR3 is 15 amino acids long. Trimming took 0 bases from V and 4 from J, leaving 12 bases between them. Germline V gives CDR1 MNHEY, CDR2 SVGAGI.

This chain links TRBV10-1 with TRBJ2-3; D is uncertain. The CDR3 runs 13 residues. The germline V and J ends were trimmed by 10 bases and 5 bases, with 16 bases remaining between them. Germline V CDR1 and CDR2: WNHNN, SYGVQD (reference sequence). The CDR3 spells CATSAAGIDTQYF. The CDR3 DNA sequence: TGCGCCACCTCAGCAGCAGGCATAGATACGCAGTATTTT.

This clone was seen more than once but under ten times. This chain uses TRBV16 with TRBJ1-3; the D gene is possibly TRBD1 (5 bases). This CDR3 region has 16 residues. Germline values: CDR1 KGHSY, CDR2 FQNENV. Deletions cut 0 bases from V and 2 bases from J, with 11 bases between. The CDR3 is CASSQSDSLAGNTIYF. The DNA for the CDR3 is TGTGCCAGCAGCCAATCCGACAGCCTCGCTGGAAACACCATATATTTT.

The rearrangement links TRBV6-5 to TRBJ1-3, with TRBD1 as a possible D gene (6 bases). CDR1 is MNHEY and CDR2 is SVGAGI in the germline V gene. V was cut by 0 bases and J by 2 bases, with 8 bases left in between. The CDR3 covers 15 residues. The CDR3 region is CASSYSGGTGNTIYF. CDR3 bases: TGTGCCAGCAGTTACTCAGGGGGAACTGGAAACACCATATATTTT.

The V and J genes are TRBV4-1 and TRBJ2-3; 9 nucleotides line up with TRBD2. V shed 0 bases, J shed 6 bases, and the junction held 7 bases outside the gene matches. The CDR3 is 16 residues long. The germline CDR1 and CDR2 sequences are MGHRA and YSYEKL. This chain's CDR3 is CASSQDSSGVYDTQYF. CDR3 nucleotides: TGCGCCAGCAGCCAAGATTCTAGCGGGGTATACGATACGCAGTATTTT.

The CDR3 DNA reads as TGCAGCGTTTCGACAGGGGCCGGAAACACCATATATTTT. It is translated as CSVSTGAGNTIYF. V is TRBV29-1 and J is TRBJ1-3; 8 bases map to TRBD1. The germline gives CDR1 SQVTM, CDR2 ANQGSEA. V lost 5 bases to trimming and J lost 4 bases; unmatched junction nucleotides: 4. The CDR3 has 13 residues.

The CDR3 loop is CASSLGQGSGYGYTF. CDR3 sequence (DNA): TGTGCCAGCAGTTTAGGGCAGGGATCAGGCTATGGCTACACCTTC. The gene calls are TRBV28 and TRBJ1-2, with a possible D match to TRBD1 (5 bases). The CDR3 extends over 15 amino acids. Germline V gene sequence: CDR1 MDHEN, CDR2 SYDVKM. The germline V and J ends were trimmed by 2 bases and 4 bases, with 14 bases remaining between them.